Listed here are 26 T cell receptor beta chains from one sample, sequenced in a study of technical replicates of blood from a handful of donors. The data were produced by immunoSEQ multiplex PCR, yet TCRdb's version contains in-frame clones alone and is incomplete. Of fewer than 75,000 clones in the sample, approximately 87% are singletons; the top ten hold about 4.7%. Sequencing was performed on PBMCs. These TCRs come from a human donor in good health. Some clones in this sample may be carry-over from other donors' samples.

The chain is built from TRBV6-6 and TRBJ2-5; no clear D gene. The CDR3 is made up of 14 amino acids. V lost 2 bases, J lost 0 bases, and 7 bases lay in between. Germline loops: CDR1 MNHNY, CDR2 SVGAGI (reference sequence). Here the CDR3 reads CASSYGQDQETQYF. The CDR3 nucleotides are TGTGCCAGCAGTTACGGGCAGGACCAAGAGACCCAGTACTTC.

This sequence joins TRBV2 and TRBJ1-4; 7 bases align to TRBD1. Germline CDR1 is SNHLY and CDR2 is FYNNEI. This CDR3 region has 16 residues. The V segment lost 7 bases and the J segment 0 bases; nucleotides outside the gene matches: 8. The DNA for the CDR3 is TGTGCCAGCAACCGACAGGGACGACCAACTAATGAAAAACTGTTTTTT. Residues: CASNRQGRPTNEKLFF.

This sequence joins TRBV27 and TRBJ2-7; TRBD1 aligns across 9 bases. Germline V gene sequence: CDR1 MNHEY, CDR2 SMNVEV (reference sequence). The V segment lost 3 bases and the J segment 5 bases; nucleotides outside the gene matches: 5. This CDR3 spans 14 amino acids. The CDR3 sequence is CASSFVGQGHEQYF. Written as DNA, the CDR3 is TGTGCCAGCAGTTTTGTGGGACAGGGCCACGAGCAGTACTTC.

The CDR3 loop reads CASRPTGGAETQYF. CDR3 bases: TGTGCCAGCAGACCAACAGGGGGCGCAGAGACCCAGTACTTC. The chain combines TRBV6-1 with TRBJ2-5; TRBD1 matches 9 bases. Germline loops: CDR1 MNHNS, CDR2 SASEGT. This CDR3 contains 14 residues. After removal of 6 bases from V and 4 bases from J, the junction contained 6 bases not matched to a gene.

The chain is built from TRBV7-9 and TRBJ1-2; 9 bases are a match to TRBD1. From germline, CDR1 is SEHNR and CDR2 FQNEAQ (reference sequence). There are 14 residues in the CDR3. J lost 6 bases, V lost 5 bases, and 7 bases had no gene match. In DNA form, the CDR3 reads TGTGCCAGCAGCACAGGGGGCGGTTGGGATGGCTACACCTTC. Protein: CASSTGGGWDGYTF. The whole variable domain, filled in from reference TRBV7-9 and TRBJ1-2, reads DTGVSQNPRHKITKRGQNVTFRCDPISEHNRLYWYRQTLGQGPEFLTYFQNEAQLEKSRLLSDRFSAERPKGSFSTLEIQRTEQGDSAMYLCASSTGGGWDGYTFGSGTRLTVV.

In nucleotides, the CDR3 is TGTGCCAGCAGTTACTCCCTAGCGGGGAGATACGAGCAGTACTTC. It codes for CASSYSLAGRYEQYF. The chain has TRBV6-5 and TRBJ2-7; 9 nucleotides match TRBD2. Unmatched junction bases numbered 4, after V lost 0 bases and J lost 4 bases. CDR3 length equals 15 residues. CDR1 is MNHEY and CDR2 is SVGAGI in the germline V gene.

The DNA for the CDR3 is TGTGCCAGCAGGCCTCCGAGGCAGTACACCGGGGAGCTGTTTTTT. Its translation is CASRPPRQYTGELFF. V gene TRBV2 combines with J gene TRBJ2-2; no reliable D call. Germline V gives CDR1 SNHLY, CDR2 FYNNEI. The V gene lost 6 bases and the J gene lost 3 bases, with 14 bases spanning the gap. This CDR3 has 15 amino acids.

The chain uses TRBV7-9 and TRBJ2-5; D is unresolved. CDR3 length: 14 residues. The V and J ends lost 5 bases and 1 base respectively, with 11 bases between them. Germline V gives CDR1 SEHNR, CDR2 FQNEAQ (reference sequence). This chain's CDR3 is CASSIPTAQETQYF. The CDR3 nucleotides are TGTGCCAGCAGCATCCCCACAGCCCAAGAGACCCAGTACTTC.

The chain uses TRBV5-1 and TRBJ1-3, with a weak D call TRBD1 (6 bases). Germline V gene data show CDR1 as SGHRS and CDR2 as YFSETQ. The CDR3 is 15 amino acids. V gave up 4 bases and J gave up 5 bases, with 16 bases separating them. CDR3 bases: TGCGCCAGCAGCCCCGGGGACACCGCAAGAAACACCATATATTTT. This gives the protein CASSPGDTARNTIYF.

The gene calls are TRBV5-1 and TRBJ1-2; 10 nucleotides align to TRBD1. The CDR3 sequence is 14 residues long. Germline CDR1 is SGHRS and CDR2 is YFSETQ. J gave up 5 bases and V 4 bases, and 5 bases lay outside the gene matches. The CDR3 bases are TGCGCCAGCAGCGGGGGACAGGGGAGATATGGCTACACCTTC. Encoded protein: CASSGGQGRYGYTF.

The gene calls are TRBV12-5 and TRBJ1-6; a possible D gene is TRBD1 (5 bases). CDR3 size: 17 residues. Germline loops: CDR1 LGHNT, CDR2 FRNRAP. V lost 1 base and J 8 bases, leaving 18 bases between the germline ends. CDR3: CASGLANGARRHSPLHF. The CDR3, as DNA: TGTGCTAGTGGTTTGGCCAATGGGGCCCGCCGGCATTCACCCCTCCACTTT.

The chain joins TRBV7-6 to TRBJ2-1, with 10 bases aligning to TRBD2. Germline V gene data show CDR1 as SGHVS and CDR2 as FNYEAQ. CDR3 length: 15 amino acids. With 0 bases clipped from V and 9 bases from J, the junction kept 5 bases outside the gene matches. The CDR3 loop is CASSLASGGRGEQFF. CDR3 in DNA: TGTGCCAGCAGCTTAGCTAGCGGGGGGCGGGGTGAGCAGTTCTTC.

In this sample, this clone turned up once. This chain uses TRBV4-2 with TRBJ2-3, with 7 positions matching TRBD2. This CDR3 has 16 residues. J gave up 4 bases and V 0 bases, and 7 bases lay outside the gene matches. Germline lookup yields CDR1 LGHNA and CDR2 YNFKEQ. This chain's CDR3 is CASSQDMAGVADTQYF. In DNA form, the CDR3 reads TGTGCCAGCAGCCAAGATATGGCGGGGGTAGCAGATACGCAGTATTTT.

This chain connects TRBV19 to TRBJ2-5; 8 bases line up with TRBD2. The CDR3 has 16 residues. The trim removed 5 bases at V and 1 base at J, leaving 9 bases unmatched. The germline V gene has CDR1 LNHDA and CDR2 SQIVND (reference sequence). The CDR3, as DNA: TGTGCCAGTAGTGGAGGGGCGGGAGGAATCCAAGAGACCCAGTACTTC. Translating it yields CASSGGAGGIQETQYF.

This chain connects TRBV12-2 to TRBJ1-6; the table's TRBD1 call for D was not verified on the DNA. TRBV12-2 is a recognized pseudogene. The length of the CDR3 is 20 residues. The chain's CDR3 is CASRLEGARGIISYNSPLHF. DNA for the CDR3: TGTGCAAGTCGCTTAGAGGGGGCGCGAGGGATTATTTCCTATAATTCACCCCTCCACTTT.

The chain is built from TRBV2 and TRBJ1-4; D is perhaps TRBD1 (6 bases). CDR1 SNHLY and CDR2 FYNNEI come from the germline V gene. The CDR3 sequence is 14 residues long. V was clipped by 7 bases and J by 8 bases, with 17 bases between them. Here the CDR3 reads CASKNRESSEKLFF. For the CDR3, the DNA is TGTGCCAGCAAAAACAGGGAGTCGTCAGAAAAACTGTTTTTT.

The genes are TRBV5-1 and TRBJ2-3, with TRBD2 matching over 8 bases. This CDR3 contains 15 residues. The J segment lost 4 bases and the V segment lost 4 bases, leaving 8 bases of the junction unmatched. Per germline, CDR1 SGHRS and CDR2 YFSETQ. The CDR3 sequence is CASSQAGAGADTQYF. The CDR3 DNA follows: TGCGCCAGCAGCCAAGCGGGAGCGGGGGCAGATACGCAGTATTTT.

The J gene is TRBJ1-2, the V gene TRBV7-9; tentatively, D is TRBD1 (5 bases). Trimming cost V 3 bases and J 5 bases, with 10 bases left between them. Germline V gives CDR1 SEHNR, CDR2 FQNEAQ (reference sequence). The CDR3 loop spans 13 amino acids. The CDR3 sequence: CASSLGQPYGYTF. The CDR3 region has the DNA TGTGCCAGCAGCTTGGGGCAGCCGTATGGCTACACCTTC.

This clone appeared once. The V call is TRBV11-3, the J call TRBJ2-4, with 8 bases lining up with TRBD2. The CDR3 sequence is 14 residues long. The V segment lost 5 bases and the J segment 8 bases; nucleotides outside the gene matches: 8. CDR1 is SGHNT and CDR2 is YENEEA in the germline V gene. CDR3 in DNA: TGTGCCAGCAGCCCGGGGGGGGCAGGGGACATTCAGTACTTC. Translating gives CASSPGGAGDIQYF. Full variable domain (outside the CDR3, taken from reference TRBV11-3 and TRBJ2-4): EAGVVQSPRYKIIEKKQPVAFWCNPISGHNTLYWYLQNLGQGPELLIRYENEEAVDDSQLPKDRFSAERLKGVDSTLKIQPAELGDSAVYLCASSPGGAGDIQYFGAGTRLSVL.

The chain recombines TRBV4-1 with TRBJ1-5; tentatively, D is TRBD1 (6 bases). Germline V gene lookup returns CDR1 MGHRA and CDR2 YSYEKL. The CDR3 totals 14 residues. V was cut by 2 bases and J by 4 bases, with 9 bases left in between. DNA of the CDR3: TGCGCCAGCAGCCAATTACAGGGTAATCAGCCCCAGCATTTT. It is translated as CASSQLQGNQPQHF.

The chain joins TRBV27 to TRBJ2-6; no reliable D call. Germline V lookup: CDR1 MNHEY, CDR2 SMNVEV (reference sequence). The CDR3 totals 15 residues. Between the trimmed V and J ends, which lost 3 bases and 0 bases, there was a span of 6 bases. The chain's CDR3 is CASSFLRSGANVLTF. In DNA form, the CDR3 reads TGTGCCAGCAGTTTTTTGCGCTCTGGGGCCAACGTCCTGACTTTC.

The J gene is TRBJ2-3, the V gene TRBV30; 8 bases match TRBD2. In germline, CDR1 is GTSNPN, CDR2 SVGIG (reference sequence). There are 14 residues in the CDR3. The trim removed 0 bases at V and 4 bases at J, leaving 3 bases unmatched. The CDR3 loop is CAWSVAGVPDTQYF. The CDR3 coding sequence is TGTGCCTGGAGTGTAGCGGGAGTCCCAGATACGCAGTATTTT. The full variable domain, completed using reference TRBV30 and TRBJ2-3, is SQTIHQWPATLVQPVGSPLSLECTVEGTSNPNLYWYRQAAGRGLQLLFYSVGIGQISSEVPQNLSASRPQDRQFILSSKKLLLSDSGFYLCAWSVAGVPDTQYFGPGTRLTVL.

The chain's CDR3 is CASSEVRTGARYEQYF. The CDR3, as DNA: TGTGCCAGCAGTGAAGTTCGGACAGGGGCACGGTACGAGCAGTACTTC. The V call is TRBV2, the J call TRBJ2-7; 9 bases map to TRBD1. This CDR3 is built from 16 residues. V was pared by 1 base and J by 4 bases, with 8 bases of the junction left unmatched. CDR1 and CDR2 (germline): SNHLY, FYNNEI.

CDR3 sequence (DNA): TGTGCCAGCAGCGTAGCCCGAAGCGGGGGGGCCGTTCTGGATGAGCAGTTCTTC. Its translation is CASSVARSGGAVLDEQFF. J is TRBJ2-1 and V is TRBV9, with 10 bases matching TRBD2. Germline-derived CDR1 and CDR2 are SGDLS and YYNGEE. The CDR3 is 18 residues long. J lost 8 bases, V lost 0 bases, and 14 bases had no gene match.

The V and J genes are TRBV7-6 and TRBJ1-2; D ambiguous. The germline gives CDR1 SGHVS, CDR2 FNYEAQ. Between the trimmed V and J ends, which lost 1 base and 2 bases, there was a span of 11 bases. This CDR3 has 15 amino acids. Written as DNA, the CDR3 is TGTGCCAGCAGCTTAGATAGCAGCCCGAACTATGGCTACACCTTC. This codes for CASSLDSSPNYGYTF.

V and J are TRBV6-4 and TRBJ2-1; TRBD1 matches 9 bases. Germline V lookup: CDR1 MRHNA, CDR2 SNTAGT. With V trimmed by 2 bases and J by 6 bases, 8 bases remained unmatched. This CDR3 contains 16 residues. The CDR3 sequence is CASSDAPGQGLNEQFF. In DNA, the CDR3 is TGTGCCAGCAGTGACGCACCGGGACAGGGCCTCAATGAGCAGTTCTTC.